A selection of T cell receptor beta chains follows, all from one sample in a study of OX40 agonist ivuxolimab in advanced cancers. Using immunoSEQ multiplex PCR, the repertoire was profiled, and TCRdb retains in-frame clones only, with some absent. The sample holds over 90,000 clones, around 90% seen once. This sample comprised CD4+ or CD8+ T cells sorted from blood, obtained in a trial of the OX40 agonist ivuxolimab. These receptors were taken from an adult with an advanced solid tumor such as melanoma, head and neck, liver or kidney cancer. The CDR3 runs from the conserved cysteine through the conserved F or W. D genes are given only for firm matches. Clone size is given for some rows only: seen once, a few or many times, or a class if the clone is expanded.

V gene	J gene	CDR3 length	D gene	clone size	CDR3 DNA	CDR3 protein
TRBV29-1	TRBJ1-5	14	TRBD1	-	TGCAGCGTTGGGGAGGGGGCAGGGAATCAGCCCCAGCATTTT	CSVGEGAGNQPQHF
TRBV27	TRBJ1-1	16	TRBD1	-	TGTGCCAGCAGGCTACAGGGGTTGGGGATGAACACTGAAGCTTTCTTT	CASRLQGLGMNTEAFF
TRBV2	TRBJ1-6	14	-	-	TGTGCCAGCAGTGAATCGTGCAGGTCTTCACCCCTCCACTTT	CASSESCRSSPLHF
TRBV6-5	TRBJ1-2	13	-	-	TGTGCCAGCAGAACCCCTGGGGGCTATGGCTACACCTTC	CASRTPGGYGYTF
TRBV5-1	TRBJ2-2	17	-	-	TGCGCCAGCAGCTTGCGGGCGCTAACAGCGAACACCGGGGAGCTGTTTTTT	CASSLRALTANTGELFF
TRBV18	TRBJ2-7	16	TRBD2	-	TGTGCCAGCTCACCCCTCGCGGGAGACCCTTCCTACGAGCAGTACTTC	CASSPLAGDPSYEQYF
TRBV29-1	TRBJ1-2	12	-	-	TGCAGCGGGTTAGCCCTGAGATATGGCTACACCTTC	CSGLALRYGYTF
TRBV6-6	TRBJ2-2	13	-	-	TGTGCCAGCTTCGGCCGTGGGGCCGGGGGGCTGTTTTTT	CASFGRGAGGLFF
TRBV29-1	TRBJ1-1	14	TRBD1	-	TGCAGCGTTGAAGGGACAGGGGTTGGCACTGAAGCTTTCTTT	CSVEGTGVGTEAFF
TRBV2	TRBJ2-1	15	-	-	TGTGCCAGCAGTGAGCGCACAAGCTCCTACAATGAGCAGTTCTTC	CASSERTSSYNEQFF
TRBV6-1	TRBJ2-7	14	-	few	TGTGCCAGCAGTGAAGCTGGGACTGAATACGAGCAGTACTTC	CASSEAGTEYEQYF
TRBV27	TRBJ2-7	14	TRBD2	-	TGTGCCAGCGGGGGGCTAGCGGGAGCCCACGAGCAGTACTTC	CASGGLAGAHEQYF
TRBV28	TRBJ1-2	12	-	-	TGTGCCAGCAGTCGCCGGGTGTATGGCTACACCTTC	CASSRRVYGYTF
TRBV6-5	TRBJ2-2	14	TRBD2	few	TGTGCCAGCAGTTGGGGGACTAGATTCGGGGAGCTGTTTTTT	CASSWGTRFGELFF
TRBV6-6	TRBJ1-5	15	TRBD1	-	TGTGCCAGCAGTGACGGACAGGGAATAAATCAGCCCCAGCATTTT	CASSDGQGINQPQHF
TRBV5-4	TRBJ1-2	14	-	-	TGTGCCAGCAGCTTGGCCCGAACTAACTATGGCTACACCTTC	CASSLARTNYGYTF
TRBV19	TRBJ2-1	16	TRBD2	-	TGTGCCAGTAGTATAGGACTAGCGGGAGTAGGAAATGAGCAGTTCTTC	CASSIGLAGVGNEQFF
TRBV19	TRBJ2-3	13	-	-	TGTGCCAGTAGCCCAGTCCGAGCAGATACGCAGTATTTT	CASSPVRADTQYF
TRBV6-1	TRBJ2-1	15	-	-	TGTGCCAGCACCTCAACGTCCGGCTCCTACAATGAGCAGTTCTTC	CASTSTSGSYNEQFF
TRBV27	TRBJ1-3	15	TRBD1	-	TGTGCCAGCAGTTTCCGGGACAGGGGAGGAAACACCATATATTTT	CASSFRDRGGNTIYF
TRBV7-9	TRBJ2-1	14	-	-	TGTGCCAGCAGCTTAACAGGGGGGGTCGGTGAGCAGTTCTTC	CASSLTGGVGEQFF
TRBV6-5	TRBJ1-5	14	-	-	TGTGCCAGCAGACAGGGTGTTGGCAATCAGCCCCAGCATTTT	CASRQGVGNQPQHF
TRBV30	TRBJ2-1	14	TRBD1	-	TGTGCCTGGTCCGGGGACAGCTCCTACAATGAGCAGTTCTTC	CAWSGDSSYNEQFF
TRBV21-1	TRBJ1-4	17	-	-	TGTGCCAGCAGCAAAGAGGGTTCGGGGGCAACTAATGAAAAACTGTTTTTT	CASSKEGSGATNEKLFF
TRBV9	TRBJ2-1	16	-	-	TGTGCCAGCAGCACCCGAGCAGGGGGGGCCTACAATGAGCAGTTCTTC	CASSTRAGGAYNEQFF
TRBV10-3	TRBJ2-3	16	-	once	TGTGCCATCAGTGAGTCCTGGGGGTCAGGAACAGATACGCAGTATTTT	CAISESWGSGTDTQYF
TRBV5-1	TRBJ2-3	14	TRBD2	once	TGCGCCTCCATTGCCCAGCGGGAGCCAGATACGCAGTATTTT	CASIAQREPDTQYF
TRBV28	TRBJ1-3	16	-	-	TGTGCCAGCAGTTTACGAGGGCTTAGCTCTGGAAACACCATATATTTT	CASSLRGLSSGNTIYF
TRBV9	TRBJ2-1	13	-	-	TGTGCCAGCAGCGTCCAGCCTGTGGGTGAGCAGTTCTTC	CASSVQPVGEQFF